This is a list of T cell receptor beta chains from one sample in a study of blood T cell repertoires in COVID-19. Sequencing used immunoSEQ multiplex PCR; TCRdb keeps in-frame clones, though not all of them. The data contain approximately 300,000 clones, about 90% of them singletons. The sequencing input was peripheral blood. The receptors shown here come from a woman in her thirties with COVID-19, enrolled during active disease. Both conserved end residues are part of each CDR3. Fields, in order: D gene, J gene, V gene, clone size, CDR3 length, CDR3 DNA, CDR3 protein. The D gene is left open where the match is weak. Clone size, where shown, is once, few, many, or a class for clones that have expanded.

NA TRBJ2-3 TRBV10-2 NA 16 TGCGCCAGCAGTCCCAAACAGGGTGGTGACACAGATACGCAGTATTTT CASSPKQGGDTDTQYF
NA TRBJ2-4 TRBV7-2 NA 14 TGTGCCAGCAGCCCCCTGTTTGGGCAGGGCCGTCAGTACTTC CASSPLFGQGRQYF
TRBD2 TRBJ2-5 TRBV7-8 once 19 TGTGCCAGCAGCTTAGGGAGGAGACTAGCGGGGGGCCGGGGAGAGACCCAGTACTTC CASSLGRRLAGGRGETQYF
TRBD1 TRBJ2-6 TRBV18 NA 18 TGTGCCAGCTCACCACCCCAGGGGGCGCTTCCCGGGGCCAACGTCCTGACTTTC CASSPPQGALPGANVLTF
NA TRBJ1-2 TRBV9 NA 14 TGTGCCAGCAGCGTCGAAGGGGGATGGTATGGCTACACCTTC CASSVEGGWYGYTF
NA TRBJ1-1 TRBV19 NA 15 TGTGCCAGTAGTATATCGGCGGGGCGGTTTACTGAAGCTTTCTTT CASSISAGRFTEAFF
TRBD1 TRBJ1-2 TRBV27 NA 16 TGTGCCAGCAGTTTATGGTCCCACAGGGGAAACTATGGCTACACCTTC CASSLWSHRGNYGYTF
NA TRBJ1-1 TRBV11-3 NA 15 TGTGCCAGCAGCTTAGGGCCCAGGCCGAACACTGAAGCTTTCTTT CASSLGPRPNTEAFF
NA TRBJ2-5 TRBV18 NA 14 TGTGCCAGCTCACCGCCCAGCAGAGGGGAGACCCAGTACTTC CASSPPSRGETQYF
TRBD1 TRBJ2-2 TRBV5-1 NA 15 TGCGCCAGCAGCGCCGGGACAGGGGGCACCGGGGAGCTGTTTTTT CASSAGTGGTGELFF
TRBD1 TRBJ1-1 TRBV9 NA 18 TGTGCCAGCAGCCAAGGAAGGGACAGACCTTTCATGAACACTGAAGCTTTCTTT CASSQGRDRPFMNTEAFF
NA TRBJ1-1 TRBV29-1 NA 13 TGCAGCCCATGGACAGCCATGAACACTGAAGCTTTCTTT CSPWTAMNTEAFF
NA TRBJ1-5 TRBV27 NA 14 TGTGCCAGCAGTTCTCACTCTAGCAATCAGCCCCAGCATTTT CASSSHSSNQPQHF
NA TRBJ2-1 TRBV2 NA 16 TGTGCCAGCAGTGTAGGTGTCGCGGGGGCAGGTTTTGAGCAGTTCTTC CASSVGVAGAGFEQFF
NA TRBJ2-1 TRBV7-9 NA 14 TGTGCCAGCAGCCCGCCAGGGGTAGGGGTTGAGCAGTTCTTC CASSPPGVGVEQFF
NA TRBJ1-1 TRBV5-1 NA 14 TGCGCCAGCAGCCTGACGGCGGGCAACACTGAAGCTTTCTTT CASSLTAGNTEAFF
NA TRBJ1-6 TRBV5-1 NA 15 TGCGCCAGCAGCTTGGAGAGCGTACGGAATTCACCCCTCCACTTT CASSLESVRNSPLHF
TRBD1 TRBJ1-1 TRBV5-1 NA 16 TGCGCCAGCAGCAGCCAAACCGGGACAGCAAACACTGAAGCTTTCTTT CASSSQTGTANTEAFF
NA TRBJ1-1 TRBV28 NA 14 TGTGCCAGCAGTTTGCGGCGCCCGGGGACTGAAGCTTTCTTT CASSLRRPGTEAFF
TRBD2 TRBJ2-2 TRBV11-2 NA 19 TGTGCCAGCAGCTCCCCCCCCTCTACTAGCGGGGGGTGGACCGGGGAGCTGTTTTTT CASSSPPSTSGGWTGELFF
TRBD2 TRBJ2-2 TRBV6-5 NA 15 TGTGCCAGCAGACTTTTGGGACTAGGCACCGGGGAGCTGTTTTTT CASRLLGLGTGELFF
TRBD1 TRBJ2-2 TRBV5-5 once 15 TGTGCCAGCATCGTTGGACAGGGTTTCACCGGGGAGCTGTTTTTT CASIVGQGFTGELFF
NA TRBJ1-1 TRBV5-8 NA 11 TGTGCCAGCAGCTTATATAGAGAAGCTTTCTTT CASSLYREAFF
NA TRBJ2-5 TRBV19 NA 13 TGTGCCAGTAGAAGGACAGACCGTGAGACCCAGTACTTC CASRRTDRETQYF
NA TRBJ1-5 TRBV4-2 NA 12 TGTGCCAGCAGCCAACCCGATCAGCCCCAGCATTTT CASSQPDQPQHF
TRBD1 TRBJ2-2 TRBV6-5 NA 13 TGTGCCAGCAGACAGGGGTCCAGCGGGGAGCTGTTTTTT CASRQGSSGELFF
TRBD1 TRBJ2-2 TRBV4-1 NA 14 TGCGCCAGCAGCCTCACGACAGGGGCCGGGGAGCTGTTTTTT CASSLTTGAGELFF
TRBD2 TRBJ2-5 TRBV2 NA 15 TGTGCCAGCAGTGAATCAGCGGGGGGCGGAAAGACCCAGTACTTC CASSESAGGGKTQYF
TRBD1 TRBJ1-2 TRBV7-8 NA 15 TGTGCCAGCAGCCTTAGAGGGGGCGGAGGCTATGGCTACACCTTC CASSLRGGGGYGYTF
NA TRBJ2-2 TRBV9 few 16 TGTGCCAGCAGCCACCCTTTTCCAGGGGCCACCGGGGAGCTGTTTTTT CASSHPFPGATGELFF
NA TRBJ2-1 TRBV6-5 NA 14 TGTGCCAGCAGTTGGCGGGGGCCCAACAATGAGCAGTTCTTC CASSWRGPNNEQFF
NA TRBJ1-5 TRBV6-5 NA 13 TGTGCCAGCAGGAACAGGGAGGGTCAGCCCCAGCATTTT CASRNREGQPQHF
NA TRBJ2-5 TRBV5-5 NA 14 TGTGCCAGCAGCTACAGCCTCGGTGGAAAGACCCAGTACTTC CASSYSLGGKTQYF
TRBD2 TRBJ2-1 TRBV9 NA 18 TGTGCCAGCAGCGTAGTCGGGGGACTAGGTGCAACCGACAATGAGCAGTTCTTC CASSVVGGLGATDNEQFF
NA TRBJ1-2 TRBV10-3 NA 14 TGTGCCATCAGTGAGCCAGGGACAACGGATGGCTACACCTTC CAISEPGTTDGYTF
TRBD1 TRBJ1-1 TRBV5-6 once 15 TGTGCCAGCAGCTTCAGGGGACAGGTGATAACTGAAGCTTTCTTT CASSFRGQVITEAFF
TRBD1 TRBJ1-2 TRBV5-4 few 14 TGTGCCAGCAGCTTAGCGACAGGGATGGATGGCTACACCTTC CASSLATGMDGYTF
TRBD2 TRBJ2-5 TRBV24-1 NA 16 TGTGCCACCAGTGAGCGCGGGGGGCGGATTCGGGAGACCCAGTACTTC CATSERGGRIRETQYF
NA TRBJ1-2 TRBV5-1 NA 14 TGCGCCAGCAGAGTTACGGAATGGGGGGAAGGCTACACCTTC CASRVTEWGEGYTF
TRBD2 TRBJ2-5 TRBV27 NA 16 TGTGCCAGCAGTACCCTAGCGGGGGGCCTTACGGAGACCCAGTACTTC CASSTLAGGLTETQYF
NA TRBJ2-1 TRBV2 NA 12 TGTGCCAGCAGTGGAGGGGGAGCTGAGCAGTTCTTC CASSGGGAEQFF
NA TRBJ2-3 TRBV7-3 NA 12 TGTGCCAGCAGTCCCGGACTGATACCGCAGTATTTT CASSPGLIPQYF
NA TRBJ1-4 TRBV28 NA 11 TGTGCCAGCAGTTTCGGAGGAGGACTGTTTTTT CASSFGGGLFF
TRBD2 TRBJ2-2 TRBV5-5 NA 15 TGTGCCAGCAGCCAAAGTTGGGGGGGCACCGGGGAGCTGTTTTTT CASSQSWGGTGELFF
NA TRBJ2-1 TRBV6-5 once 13 TGTGCCAGCAGTTACTCGGGCTCTATTGGGCAGTTCTTC CASSYSGSIGQFF
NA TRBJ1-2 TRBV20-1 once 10 TGCAGTGCTATAGCGGGTGGCTACACCTTC CSAIAGGYTF
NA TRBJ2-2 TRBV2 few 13 TGTGCCAGCTCGGGAACAGCGGCCGGGGAGCTGTTTTTT CASSGTAAGELFF
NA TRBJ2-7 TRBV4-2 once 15 TGTGCCAGCAGCCAAGAGTCGGCTAGCAGCTACGAGCAGTACTTC CASSQESASSYEQYF
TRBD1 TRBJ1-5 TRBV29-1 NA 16 TGCAGCGTCCGGACAGGGGGCGCTGGGAGCAATCAGCCCCAGCATTTT CSVRTGGAGSNQPQHF
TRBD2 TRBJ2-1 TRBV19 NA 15 TGTGCCAGTGATCTTGGGACTAGCGGGGGGAGTGAGCAGTTCTTC CASDLGTSGGSEQFF